This T cell receptor beta chain was sequenced during a study of a mutant IDH1 vaccine in newly diagnosed glioma. Across the study: The earlier regimen, radiotherapy, temozolomide, or both, was most often both. Notes on the study in general: Patients mounted vaccine-induced immune responses in 85% to 95% of cases.

This clone was picked up a small number of times. Its antigen is not known. Repertoires were generated with immunoSEQ multiplex PCR, while TCRdb's copy carries only in-frame clones and drops some. Altogether just over 80,000 clones are present, 65% to 90% being singletons, with the ten largest covering about 2.2%. Time point reported: week 23, last vaccination. With topical imiquimod, each dose of the vaccine consisted of 300 ug of mutant IDH1 20-mer peptide. Tumors from donors were new WHO grade 3 or 4 IDH1-mutant astrocytomas with ATRX loss. Looked up from germline, CDR1 is WNHNN and CDR2 is SYGVQD (reference sequence). Trimming shortened V by 8 bases and J by 4 bases, and 11 bases separated the two germline ends. This CDR3 region has 12 residues.

This receptor was identified in a man in his thirties or forties with glioma. Some clones in this sample may be carry-over from other donors' samples. The sequencing here drew on PBMCs, taken from a glioma patient whose treatment included an IDH1 peptide vaccine. This chain links TRBV10-1 with TRBJ1-1; a weak D match, TRBD1 (6 bases). CDR3 in DNA: TGCGCCAGCGGGAACAGGGTCACTGAAGCTTTCTTT. Translation gives CASGNRVTEAFF.